This is a list of T cell receptor beta chains from one sample in a study of cytomegalovirus exposure and HLA in healthy donors. The assay was immunoSEQ multiplex PCR, and TCRdb's table has in-frame clones only and misses some. Its clone listing holds 45,000 to 70,000 clones. The material sequenced was PBMCs. The receptors stem from a woman between 45 and 65 years old in good health and CMV-seropositive. The CDR3 runs from the conserved cysteine through the conserved F or W. The D gene is left open where the match is weak.

j_call,v_call,d_call,cdr3_nt,cdr3_aa
TRBJ1-2,TRBV6-5,.,TGTGCCAGCAGTTACTCGCGGAGTGATGGCTACACCTTC,CASSYSRSDGYTF
TRBJ1-1,TRBV9,.,TGTGCCAGCAGCGTAGTAAGGGCGGGTGGAGAAGCTTTCTTT,CASSVVRAGGEAFF
TRBJ1-2,TRBV5-4,.,TGTGCCAGCAGCAGCCGGACAATATCTCCTCGCTATGGCTACACCTTC,CASSSRTISPRYGYTF
TRBJ1-1,TRBV27,.,TGTGCCAGCACCTGGGACATAGAAGCTTTCTTT,CASTWDIEAFF
TRBJ2-1,TRBV28,TRBD2,TGTGCCAGCAAAGCGGGAGGTGGGCGCGATGAGCAGTTCTTC,CASKAGGGRDEQFF
TRBJ2-1,TRBV5-1,.,TGCGCCAGCAGCTTGGTTGTAGGACAGATCATAGAGCAGTTCTTC,CASSLVVGQIIEQFF
TRBJ1-1,TRBV7-8,TRBD1,TGTGCCAGCAGCCCCAGTGGACAGGGGATGAACACTGAAGCTTTCTTT,CASSPSGQGMNTEAFF
TRBJ1-5,TRBV6-6,.,TGTGCCAGCAGTTCGGACACCCCAAATCAGCCCCAGCATTTT,CASSSDTPNQPQHF
TRBJ2-7,TRBV7-9,.,TGTGCCAGCAGCTTTAGCGACTACGAGCAGTACTTC,CASSFSDYEQYF
TRBJ1-1,TRBV23-1,.,TGCGCCAGCAGTCAATGTCGAAAGGAGTTGAACACTGAAGCTTTCTTT,CASSQCRKELNTEAFF
TRBJ2-4,TRBV28,TRBD1,TGTGCCAGCAGTTTCTTGACAGGGGGCGTGATCAAAAACATTCAGTACTTC,CASSFLTGGVIKNIQYF
TRBJ2-2,TRBV30,.,TGTGCCTGGAGTGCGGAGGGACTGAACACCGGGGAGCTGTTTTTT,CAWSAEGLNTGELFF
TRBJ2-7,TRBV30,TRBD1,TGTGCCTGGAAATTTGGGGGGACAGGGGCCTACGAGCAGTACTTC,CAWKFGGTGAYEQYF
TRBJ2-3,TRBV30,.,TGTGCCTGGAGTTTAGGGGGGGCGCAGTATTTT,CAWSLGGAQYF
TRBJ2-3,TRBV29-1,TRBD2,TGCAGCGTTGTAGCGGGTTTGACCTTAACGCAGTATTTT,CSVVAGLTLTQYF
TRBJ2-5,TRBV25-1,.,TGTGCCAGCAGTGATATCCGGGGATTGGGAGAGACCCAGTACTTC,CASSDIRGLGETQYF
TRBJ1-2,TRBV20-1,.,TGCAGTGCTAGTCTCCTCTATGGCTACACCTTC,CSASLLYGYTF
TRBJ1-2,TRBV15,.,TGTGCCACCAGCAGGTACAGACAGATCAGTTATGGCTACACCTTC,CATSRYRQISYGYTF
TRBJ2-7,TRBV6-5,TRBD1,TGTGCCAGCAGTCCCCCGGGACAGGGGACTAACGAGCAGTACTTC,CASSPPGQGTNEQYF
TRBJ1-1,TRBV6-5,TRBD1,TGTGCCAGCAGTTATTCGACAGGGGGCGGGAACACTGAAGCTTTCTTT,CASSYSTGGGNTEAFF
TRBJ1-6,TRBV19,.,TGTGCCAGTAGTATAACAGGCTATAATTCACCCCTCCACTTT,CASSITGYNSPLHF
TRBJ2-2,TRBV18,TRBD1,TGTGCCAGCTCACCACGGACAGGGGTTACCGGGGAGCTGTTTTTT,CASSPRTGVTGELFF